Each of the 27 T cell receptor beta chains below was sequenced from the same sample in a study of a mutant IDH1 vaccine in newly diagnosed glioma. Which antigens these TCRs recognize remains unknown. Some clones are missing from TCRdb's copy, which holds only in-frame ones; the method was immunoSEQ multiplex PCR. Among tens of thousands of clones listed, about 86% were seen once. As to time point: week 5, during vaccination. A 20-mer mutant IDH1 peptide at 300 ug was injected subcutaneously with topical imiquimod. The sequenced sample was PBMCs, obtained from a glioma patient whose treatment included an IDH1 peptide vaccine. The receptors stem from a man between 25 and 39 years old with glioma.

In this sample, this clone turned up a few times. The CDR3 nucleotides are TGTGCCAGCAGAGTAGGACAGCCCTACTATGGCTACACCTTC. Its translation: CASRVGQPYYGYTF. The chain uses TRBV2 and TRBJ1-2, with D possibly TRBD1 on 6 matching bases. V was cut by 6 bases and J by 3 bases, with 14 bases left in between. Germline loops: CDR1 SNHLY, CDR2 FYNNEI. This CDR3 region has 14 residues.

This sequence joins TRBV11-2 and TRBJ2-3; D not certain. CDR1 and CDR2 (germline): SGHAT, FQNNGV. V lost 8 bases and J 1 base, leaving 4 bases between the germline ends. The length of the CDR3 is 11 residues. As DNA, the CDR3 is TGTGCCAGCTCCCGCACAGATACGCAGTATTTT. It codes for CASSRTDTQYF.

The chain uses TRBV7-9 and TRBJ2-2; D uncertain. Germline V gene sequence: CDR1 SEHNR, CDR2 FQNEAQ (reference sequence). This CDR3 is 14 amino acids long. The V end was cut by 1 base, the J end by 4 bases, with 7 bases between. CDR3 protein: CASSLEIRTGELFF. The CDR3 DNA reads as TGTGCCAGCAGCTTAGAGATACGCACCGGGGAGCTGTTTTTT.

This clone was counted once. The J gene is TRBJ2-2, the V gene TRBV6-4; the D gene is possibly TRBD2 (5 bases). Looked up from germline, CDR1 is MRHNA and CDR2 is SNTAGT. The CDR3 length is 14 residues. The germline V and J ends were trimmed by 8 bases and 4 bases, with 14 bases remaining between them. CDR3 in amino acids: CASGSQAGTGELFF. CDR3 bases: TGTGCCAGCGGTTCCCAGGCGGGCACCGGGGAGCTGTTTTTT.

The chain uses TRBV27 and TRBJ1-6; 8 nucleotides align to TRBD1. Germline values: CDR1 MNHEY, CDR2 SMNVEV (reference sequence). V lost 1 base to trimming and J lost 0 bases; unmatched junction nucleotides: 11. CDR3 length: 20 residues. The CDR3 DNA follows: TGTGCCAGCAGTTTATATTCAATCACAGGGGGAAGCTCCTATAATTCACCCCTCCACTTT. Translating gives CASSLYSITGGSSYNSPLHF.

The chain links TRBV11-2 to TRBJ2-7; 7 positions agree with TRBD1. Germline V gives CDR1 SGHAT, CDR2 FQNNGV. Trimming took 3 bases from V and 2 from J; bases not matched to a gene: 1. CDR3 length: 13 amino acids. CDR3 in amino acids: CASSFTGAYEQYF. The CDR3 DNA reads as TGTGCCAGCAGCTTTACAGGGGCCTACGAGCAGTACTTC.

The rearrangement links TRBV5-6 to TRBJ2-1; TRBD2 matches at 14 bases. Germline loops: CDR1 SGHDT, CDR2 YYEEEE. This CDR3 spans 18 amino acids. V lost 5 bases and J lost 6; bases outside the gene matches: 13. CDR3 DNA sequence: TGTGCCAGCAGACCCTTCGTAGGACTAGCGGGGGGTTTCAATGAGCAGTTCTTC. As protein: CASRPFVGLAGGFNEQFF.

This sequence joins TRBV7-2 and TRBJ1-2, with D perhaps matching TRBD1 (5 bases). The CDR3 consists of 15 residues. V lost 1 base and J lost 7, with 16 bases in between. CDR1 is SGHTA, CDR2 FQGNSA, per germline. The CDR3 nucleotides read TGTGCCAGCAGCTTAGATGGATCGGTGGGGCTTGGCTACACCTTC. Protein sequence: CASSLDGSVGLGYTF.

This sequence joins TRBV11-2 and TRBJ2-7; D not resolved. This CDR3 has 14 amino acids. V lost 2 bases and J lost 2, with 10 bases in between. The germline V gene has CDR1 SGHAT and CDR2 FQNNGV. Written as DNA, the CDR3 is TGTGCCAGCAGCTTAAGTAGTAGACCCTACGAGCAGTACTTC. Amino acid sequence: CASSLSSRPYEQYF.

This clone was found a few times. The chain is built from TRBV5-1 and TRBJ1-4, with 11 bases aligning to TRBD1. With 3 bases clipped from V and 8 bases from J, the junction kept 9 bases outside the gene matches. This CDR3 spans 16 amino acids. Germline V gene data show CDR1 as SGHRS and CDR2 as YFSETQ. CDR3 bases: TGCGCCAGCAGCTCAACGTCCAGGACAGGGGGCGAAAAACTGTTTTTT. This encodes CASSSTSRTGGEKLFF.

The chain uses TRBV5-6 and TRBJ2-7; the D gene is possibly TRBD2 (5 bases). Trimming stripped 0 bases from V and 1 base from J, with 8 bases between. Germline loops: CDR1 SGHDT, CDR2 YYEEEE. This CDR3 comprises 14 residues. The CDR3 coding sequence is TGTGCCAGCAGCTTGGGAGGGAGTTCCTACGAGCAGTACTTC. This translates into CASSLGGSSYEQYF.

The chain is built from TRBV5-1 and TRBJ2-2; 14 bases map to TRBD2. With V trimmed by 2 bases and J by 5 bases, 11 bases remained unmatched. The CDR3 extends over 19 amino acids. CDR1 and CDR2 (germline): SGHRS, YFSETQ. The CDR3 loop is CASSFPPTSGGAWTGELFF. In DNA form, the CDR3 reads TGCGCCAGCAGCTTCCCCCCGACTAGCGGGGGGGCGTGGACCGGGGAGCTGTTTTTT.

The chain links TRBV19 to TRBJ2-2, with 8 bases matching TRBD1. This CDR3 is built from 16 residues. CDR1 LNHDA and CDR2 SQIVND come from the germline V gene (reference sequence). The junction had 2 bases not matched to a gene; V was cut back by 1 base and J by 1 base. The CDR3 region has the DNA TGTGCCAGTAGTATAGCACAGGGGGTGAACACCGGGGAGCTGTTTTTT. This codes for CASSIAQGVNTGELFF.

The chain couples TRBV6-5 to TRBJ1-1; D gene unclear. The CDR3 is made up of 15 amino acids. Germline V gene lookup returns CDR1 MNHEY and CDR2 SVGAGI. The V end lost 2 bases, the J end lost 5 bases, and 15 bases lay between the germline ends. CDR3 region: CASSYTSMRRTEAFF. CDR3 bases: TGTGCCAGCAGTTACACTTCGATGAGAAGGACTGAAGCTTTCTTT.

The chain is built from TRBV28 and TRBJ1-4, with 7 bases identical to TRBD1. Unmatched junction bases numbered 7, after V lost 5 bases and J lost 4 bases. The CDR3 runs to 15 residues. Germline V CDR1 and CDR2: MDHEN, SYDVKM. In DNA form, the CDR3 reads TGTGCCAGCAGTAGAGACAGGGCCTTTAATGAAAAACTGTTTTTT. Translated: CASSRDRAFNEKLFF.

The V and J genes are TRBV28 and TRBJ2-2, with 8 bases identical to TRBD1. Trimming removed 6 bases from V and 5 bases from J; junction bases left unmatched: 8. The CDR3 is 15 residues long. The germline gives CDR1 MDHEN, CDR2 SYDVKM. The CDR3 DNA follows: TGTGCCAGCAGCCTCGGACAGGGTTGGACCGGGGAGCTGTTTTTT. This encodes CASSLGQGWTGELFF.

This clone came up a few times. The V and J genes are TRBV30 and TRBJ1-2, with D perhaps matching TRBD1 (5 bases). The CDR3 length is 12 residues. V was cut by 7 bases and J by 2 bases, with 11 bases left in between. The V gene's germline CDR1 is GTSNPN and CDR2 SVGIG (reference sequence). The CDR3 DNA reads TGTGCCTCCGAGACAGCCAACTATGGCTACACCTTC. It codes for CASETANYGYTF.

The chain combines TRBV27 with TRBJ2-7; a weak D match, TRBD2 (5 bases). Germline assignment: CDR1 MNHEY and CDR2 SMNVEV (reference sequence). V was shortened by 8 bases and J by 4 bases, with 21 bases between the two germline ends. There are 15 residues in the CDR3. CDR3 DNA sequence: TGTGCCAGCGGGGAAATTCCAGGAGGACCGTACGAGCAGTACTTC. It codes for CASGEIPGGPYEQYF.

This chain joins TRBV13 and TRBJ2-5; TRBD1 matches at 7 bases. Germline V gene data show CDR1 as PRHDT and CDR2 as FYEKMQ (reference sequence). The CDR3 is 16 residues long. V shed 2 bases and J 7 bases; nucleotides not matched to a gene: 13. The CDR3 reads CASSLFTGTALGTQYF. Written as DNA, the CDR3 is TGTGCCAGCAGCTTATTTACCGGGACAGCGCTAGGGACCCAGTACTTC.

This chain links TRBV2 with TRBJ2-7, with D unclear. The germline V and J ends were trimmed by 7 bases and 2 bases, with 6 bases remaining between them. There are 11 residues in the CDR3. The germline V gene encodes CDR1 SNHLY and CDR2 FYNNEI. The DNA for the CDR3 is TGTGCCAGCAAGGCAACCTACGAGCAGTACTTC. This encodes CASKATYEQYF. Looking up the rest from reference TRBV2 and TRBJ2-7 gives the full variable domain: EPEVTQTPSHQVTQMGQEVILRCVPISNHLYFYWYRQILGQKVEFLVSFYNNEISEKSEIFDDQFSVERPDGSNFTLKIRSTKLEDSAMYFCASKATYEQYFGPGTRLTVT.

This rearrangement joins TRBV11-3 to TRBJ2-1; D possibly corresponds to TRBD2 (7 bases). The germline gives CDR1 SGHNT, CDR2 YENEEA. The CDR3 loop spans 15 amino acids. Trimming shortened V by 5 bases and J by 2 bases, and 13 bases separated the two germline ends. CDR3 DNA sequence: TGTGCCAGCAGCCGGGGGGCGGGCCCCTACAATGAGCAGTTCTTC. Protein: CASSRGAGPYNEQFF.

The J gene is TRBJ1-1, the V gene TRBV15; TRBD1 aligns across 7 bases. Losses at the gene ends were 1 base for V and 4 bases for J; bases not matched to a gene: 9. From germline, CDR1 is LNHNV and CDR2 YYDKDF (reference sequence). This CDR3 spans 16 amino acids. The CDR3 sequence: CATSRGTTGEGTEAFF. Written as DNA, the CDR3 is TGTGCCACCAGCAGAGGAACAACAGGGGAGGGCACTGAAGCTTTCTTT.

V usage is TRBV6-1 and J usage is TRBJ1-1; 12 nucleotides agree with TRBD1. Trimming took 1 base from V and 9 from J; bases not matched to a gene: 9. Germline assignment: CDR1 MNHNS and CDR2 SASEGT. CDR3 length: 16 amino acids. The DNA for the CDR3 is TGTGCCAGCAGTGAAGAAGAGGGACAGGGGGCGACTAAAGCTTTCTTT. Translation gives CASSEEEGQGATKAFF.

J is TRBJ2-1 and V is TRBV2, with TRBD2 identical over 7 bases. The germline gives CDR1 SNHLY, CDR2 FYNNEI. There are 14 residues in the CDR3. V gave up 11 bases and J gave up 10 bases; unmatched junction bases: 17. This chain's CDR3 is CAGSKRGGGREQFF. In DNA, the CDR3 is TGTGCCGGATCCAAACGGGGCGGGGGAAGAGAGCAGTTCTTC. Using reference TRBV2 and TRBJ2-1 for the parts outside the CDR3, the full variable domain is EPEVTQTPSHQVTQMGQEVILRCVPISNHLYFYWYRQILGQKVEFLVSFYNNEISEKSEIFDDQFSVERPDGSNFTLKIRSTKLEDSAMYFCAGSKRGGGREQFFGPGTRLTVL.

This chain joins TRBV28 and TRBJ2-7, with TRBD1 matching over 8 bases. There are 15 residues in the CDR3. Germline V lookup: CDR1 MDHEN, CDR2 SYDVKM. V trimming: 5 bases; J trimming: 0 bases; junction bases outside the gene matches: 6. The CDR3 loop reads CASSRDRRSSYEQYF. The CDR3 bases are TGTGCCAGCAGTCGGGACAGGCGCAGCTCCTACGAGCAGTACTTC.

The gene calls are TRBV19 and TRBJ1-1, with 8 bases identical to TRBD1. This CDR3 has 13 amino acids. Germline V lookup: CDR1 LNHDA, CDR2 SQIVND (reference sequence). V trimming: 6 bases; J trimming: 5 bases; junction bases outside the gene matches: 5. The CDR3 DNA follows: TGTGCCAGTAGGATACAGGGGGGGACTGAAGCTTTCTTT. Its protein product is CASRIQGGTEAFF.

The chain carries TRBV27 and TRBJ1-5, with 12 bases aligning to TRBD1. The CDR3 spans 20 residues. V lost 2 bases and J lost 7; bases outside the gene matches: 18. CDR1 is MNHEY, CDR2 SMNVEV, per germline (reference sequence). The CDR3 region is CASSLLAPGTGGGGVQPQHF. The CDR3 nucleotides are TGTGCCAGCAGTTTACTCGCCCCCGGGACAGGGGGCGGAGGAGTCCAGCCCCAGCATTTT.